Below are 17 T cell receptor beta chains sequenced from a single sample in a study of monozygotic twins with inflammatory bowel disease. TCRdb reanalyzed the 5' RACE reads, giving one entry per CDR3 protein sequence and no DNA. The ten most abundant clones cover 5.6% of a sample with a few hundred thousand distinct CDR3 sequences. The sequencing sample was made of blood. All receptors come from a human donor with ulcerative colitis or Crohn's disease, or a healthy co-twin of an affected twin (not recorded which).

Here the CDR3 reads CSVERGGTEAGPKNIQYF. The chain joins TRBV29-1 to TRBJ2-4; TCRdb proposes TRBD2, but this gene call is untestable without DNA. Germline values: CDR1 SQVTM, CDR2 ANQGSEA. This CDR3 is built from 18 residues.

The gene calls are TRBV20-1 and TRBJ2-5; with no DNA, the TCRdb D assignment of TRBD2 cannot be verified. This CDR3 has 15 amino acids. Germline-derived CDR1 and CDR2 are DFQATT and SNEGSKA (reference sequence). CDR3 loop: CSAGLAGGPRETQYF.

The chain joins TRBV5-5 to TRBJ2-7. Germline V lookup: CDR1 SGHKS, CDR2 YYEKEE (reference sequence). This CDR3 region has 15 residues. CDR3: CASSSHSQGSYEQYF.

The chain has TRBV20-1 and TRBJ2-7. Germline CDR1 and CDR2: DFQATT and SNEGSKA (reference sequence). This CDR3 spans 17 amino acids. The CDR3 loop reads CSARNRRKDRGFYEQYF.

CDR3 region: CSARKPGLAGYAYNEQFF. This rearrangement joins TRBV20-1 to TRBJ2-1; TCRdb's D call of TRBD2 is untestable without DNA. The CDR3 has 18 residues. The germline V gene has CDR1 DFQATT and CDR2 SNEGSKA (reference sequence).

The chain recombines TRBV20-1 with TRBJ2-5; TCRdb's D call of TRBD2 is untestable without DNA. The germline V gene has CDR1 DFQATT and CDR2 SNEGSKA (reference sequence). The CDR3 covers 14 residues. CDR3 protein: CSASSTSGVETQYF.

The V call is TRBV6-1, the J call TRBJ1-3; TCRdb's D gene call, TRBD1, goes unchecked for lack of DNA. The length of the CDR3 is 16 residues. Germline CDR1 and CDR2: MNHNS and SASEGT. The CDR3 reads CATYRGQGISGNTIYF.

This chain joins TRBV4-3 and TRBJ2-1; TCRdb outputs TRBD1, but without DNA this stays unchecked. This CDR3 has 16 residues. Germline values: CDR1 LGHNA, CDR2 YSLEER. The CDR3: CASSHEKGQGARGQFF.

The chain carries TRBV6-1 and TRBJ2-3; TCRdb's D call of TRBD2 is untestable without DNA. The germline V gene encodes CDR1 MNHNS and CDR2 SASEGT. The CDR3 runs 15 residues. CDR3 region: CASRRGLAGGDTQYF.

The rearrangement links TRBV5-1 to TRBJ2-7; TCRdb selects TRBD2, and the lack of DNA leaves this call unchecked. The CDR3 sequence is 17 residues long. Germline assignment: CDR1 SGHRS and CDR2 YFSETQ. This chain's CDR3 is CASSLSVGLDLYYEQYF.

The rearrangement joins TRBV5-1 to TRBJ2-1; TCRdb names TRBD2, which stays unverified in the absence of DNA. Germline CDR1 is SGHRS and CDR2 is YFSETQ. CDR3 length: 13 amino acids. The CDR3 protein is CASRALREDSRFF.

This rearrangement joins TRBV20-1 to TRBJ2-3. The germline CDR1 and CDR2 sequences are DFQATT and SNEGSKA (reference sequence). CDR3 size: 11 residues. The chain's CDR3 is CSAKGTDTQYF.

This sequence joins TRBV28 and TRBJ2-4; the TCRdb D gene call, TRBD1, has no DNA to confirm it. Germline CDR1 MDHEN, CDR2 SYDVKM. CDR3 length: 15 amino acids. CDR3 sequence: CASSLFVLGANIQYF. Looking up the rest from reference TRBV28 and TRBJ2-4 gives the full variable domain: DVKVTQSSRYLVKRTGEKVFLECVQDMDHENMFWYRQDPGLGLRLIYFSYDVKMKEKGDIPEGYSVSREKKERFSLILESASTNQTSMYLCASSLFVLGANIQYFGAGTRLSVL.

This chain joins TRBV19 and TRBJ2-2. The germline gives CDR1 LNHDA, CDR2 SQIVND (reference sequence). The CDR3 has 15 amino acids. The CDR3 is CASSIGRANTGELFF.

CDR3 loop: CASRSGQGKNQPQHF. The V and J genes are TRBV12-3 or TRBV12-4 and TRBJ1-5; without DNA, the TCRdb call of TRBD1 cannot be checked. The CDR3 is 15 amino acids.

The chain employs TRBV4-2 and TRBJ2-2. The CDR3 extends over 14 amino acids. The germline gives CDR1 LGHNA, CDR2 YNFKEQ. CDR3: CASRSWSNTGELFF.

The chain's CDR3 is CASSAGQGVIDTQYF. This chain links TRBV14 with TRBJ2-3; TCRdb names TRBD1, which stays unverified in the absence of DNA. Germline-derived CDR1 and CDR2 are SGHDN and FVKESK. The CDR3 is 15 residues long.